This T cell receptor (beta chain) stems from a study of CD8+ T cells in alopecia areata. TCR sequencing used cDNA made by reverse transcription of extracted RNA. TCRdb keeps only in-frame clones here, not all; method: immunoSEQ multiplex PCR. The repertoire holds 160,000 or so clones, with less than 75% as singletons. Germline loops: CDR1 MNHEY, CDR2 SVGAGI. The germline V and J ends were trimmed by 2 bases and 0 bases, with 7 bases remaining between them. This CDR3 spans 15 amino acids. The origin of this receptor is a human donor with alopecia areata. This material consisted of CD8+ T cells sorted from blood, taken at week 0. V is TRBV6-5 and J is TRBJ2-2; possibly TRBD1 for D (5 bases). CDR3 region: CASSYARANTGELFF. Written as DNA, the CDR3 is TGTGCCAGCAGTTACGCCAGGGCGAACACCGGGGAGCTGTTTTTT.